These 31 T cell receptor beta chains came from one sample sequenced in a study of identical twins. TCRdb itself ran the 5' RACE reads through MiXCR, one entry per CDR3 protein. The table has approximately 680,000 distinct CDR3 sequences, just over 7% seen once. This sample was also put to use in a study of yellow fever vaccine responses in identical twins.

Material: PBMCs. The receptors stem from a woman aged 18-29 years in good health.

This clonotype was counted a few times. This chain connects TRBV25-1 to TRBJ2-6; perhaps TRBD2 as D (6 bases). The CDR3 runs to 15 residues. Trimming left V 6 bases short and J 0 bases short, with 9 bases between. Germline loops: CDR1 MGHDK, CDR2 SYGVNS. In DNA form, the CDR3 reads TGTGCCAGCAGAGTCGGGGGCTCTGGGGCCAACGTCCTGACTTTC. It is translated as CASRVGGSGANVLTF. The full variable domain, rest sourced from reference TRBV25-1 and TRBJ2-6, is EADIYQTPRYLVIGTGKKITLECSQTMGHDKMYWYQQDPGMELHLIHYSYGVNSTEKGDLSSESTVSRIRTEHFPLTLESARPSHTSQYLCASRVGGSGANVLTFGAGSRLTVL.

Here the CDR3 reads CASSRGRLQETQYF. The CDR3 DNA reads as TGTGCCAGCAGTCGGGGGCGACTACAAGAGACCCAGTACTTC. The gene calls are TRBV6-1 and TRBJ2-5, with D perhaps being TRBD1 or TRBD2 (6 bases each). The CDR3 is 14 amino acids. CDR1 MNHNS and CDR2 SASEGT come from the germline V gene. The V end was cut by 5 bases, the J end by 2 bases, with 12 bases between.

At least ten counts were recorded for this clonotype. The DNA of the CDR3 is TGTGCCATCAGTGCCACAGGAGTCTACGAGCAGTACGTC. Encoded protein: CAISATGVYEQYV. The chain links TRBV10-3 to TRBJ2-7; D perhaps matches TRBD1 (5 bases). V was cut by 4 bases and J by 3 bases, with 10 bases left in between. This CDR3 spans 13 amino acids. Per germline, CDR1 ENHRY and CDR2 SYGVKD.

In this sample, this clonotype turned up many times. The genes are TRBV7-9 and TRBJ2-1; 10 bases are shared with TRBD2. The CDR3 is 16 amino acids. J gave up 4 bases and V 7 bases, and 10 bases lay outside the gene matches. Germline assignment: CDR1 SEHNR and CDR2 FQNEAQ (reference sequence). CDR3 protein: CASTPPRTSGYNEQFF. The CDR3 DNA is TGTGCCAGCACCCCCCCGCGGACTAGCGGATACAATGAGCAGTTCTTC.

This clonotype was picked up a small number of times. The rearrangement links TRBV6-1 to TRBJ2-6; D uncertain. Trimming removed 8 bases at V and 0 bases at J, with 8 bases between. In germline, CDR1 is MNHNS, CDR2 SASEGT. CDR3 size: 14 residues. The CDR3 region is CASHEASGANVLTF. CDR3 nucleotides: TGTGCCAGCCACGAGGCCTCTGGGGCCAACGTCCTGACTTTC.

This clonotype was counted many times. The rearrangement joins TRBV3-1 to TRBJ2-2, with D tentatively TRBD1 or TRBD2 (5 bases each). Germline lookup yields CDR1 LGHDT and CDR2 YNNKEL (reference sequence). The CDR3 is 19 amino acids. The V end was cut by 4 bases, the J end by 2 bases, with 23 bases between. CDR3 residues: CASSRGPQLGRLNTGELFF. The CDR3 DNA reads TGTGCCAGCAGCCGGGGACCGCAACTGGGACGGCTAAACACCGGGGAGCTGTTTTTT.

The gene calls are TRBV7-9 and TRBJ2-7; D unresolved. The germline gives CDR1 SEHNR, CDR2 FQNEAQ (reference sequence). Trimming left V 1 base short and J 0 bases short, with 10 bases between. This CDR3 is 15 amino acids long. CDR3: CASSLVVGLSYEQYF. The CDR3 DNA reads TGTGCCAGCAGCTTAGTAGTAGGTCTCTCCTACGAGCAGTACTTC.

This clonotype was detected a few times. CDR3 loop: CASSPFGQSYEQYV. DNA for the CDR3: TGTGCCAGCAGCCCGTTCGGACAGTCATACGAGCAGTACGTC. This sequence joins TRBV27 and TRBJ2-7, with a tentative D call TRBD1 (6 bases). Trimming shortened V by 6 bases and J by 4 bases, and 16 bases separated the two germline ends. The CDR3 is 14 amino acids. Germline values: CDR1 MNHEY, CDR2 SMNVEV (reference sequence).

In DNA, the CDR3 is TGCAGTGCTAATCCCTACGGGCTAGCGGGATATGACGATGAGCAGTTCTTC. Translating gives CSANPYGLAGYDDEQFF. The chain links TRBV20-1 to TRBJ2-1; 9 nucleotides agree with TRBD2. CDR1 and CDR2 from the germline V gene are DFQATT and SNEGSKA (reference sequence). V trimming: 4 bases; J trimming: 8 bases; junction bases outside the gene matches: 18. This CDR3 spans 17 amino acids.

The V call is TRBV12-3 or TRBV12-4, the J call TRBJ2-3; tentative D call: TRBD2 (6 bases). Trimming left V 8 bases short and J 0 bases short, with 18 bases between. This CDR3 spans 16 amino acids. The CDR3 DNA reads TGTGCCAGCCGGCTAGCGAGAGGAACTAGCACAGATACGCAGTATTTT. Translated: CASRLARGTSTDTQYF.

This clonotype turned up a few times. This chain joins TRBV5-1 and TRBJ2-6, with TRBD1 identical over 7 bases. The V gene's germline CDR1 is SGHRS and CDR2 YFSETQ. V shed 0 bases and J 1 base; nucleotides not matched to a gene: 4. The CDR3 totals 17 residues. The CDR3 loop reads CASSLEGGLSGANVLTF. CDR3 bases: TGCGCCAGCAGCTTGGAAGGGGGCTTGTCTGGGGCCAACGTCCTGACTTTC. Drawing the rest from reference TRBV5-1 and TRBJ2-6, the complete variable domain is KAGVTQTPRYLIKTRGQQVTLSCSPISGHRSVSWYQQTPGQGLQFLFEYFSETQRNKGNFPGRFSGRQFSNSRSEMNVSTLELGDSALYLCASSLEGGLSGANVLTFGAGSRLTVL.

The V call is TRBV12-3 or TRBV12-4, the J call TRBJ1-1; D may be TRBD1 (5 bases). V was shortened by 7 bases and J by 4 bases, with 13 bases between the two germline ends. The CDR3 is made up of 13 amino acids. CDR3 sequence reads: CASKKGEGTEAFF. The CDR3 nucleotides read TGTGCCAGCAAAAAAGGGGAGGGCACTGAAGCTTTCTTT.

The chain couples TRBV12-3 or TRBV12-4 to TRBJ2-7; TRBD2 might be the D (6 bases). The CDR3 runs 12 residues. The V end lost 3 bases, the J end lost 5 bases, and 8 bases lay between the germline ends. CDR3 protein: CASSFGGNEQYV. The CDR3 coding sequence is TGTGCCAGCAGTTTCGGGGGTAACGAGCAGTACGTC.

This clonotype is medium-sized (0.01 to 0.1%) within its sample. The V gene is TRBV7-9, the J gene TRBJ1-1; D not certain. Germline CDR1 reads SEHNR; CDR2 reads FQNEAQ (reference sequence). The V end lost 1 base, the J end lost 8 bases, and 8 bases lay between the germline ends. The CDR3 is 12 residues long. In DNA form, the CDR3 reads TGTGCCAGCAGCTTAGTATCGATAGAAGCTTTCTTT. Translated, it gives CASSLVSIEAFF.

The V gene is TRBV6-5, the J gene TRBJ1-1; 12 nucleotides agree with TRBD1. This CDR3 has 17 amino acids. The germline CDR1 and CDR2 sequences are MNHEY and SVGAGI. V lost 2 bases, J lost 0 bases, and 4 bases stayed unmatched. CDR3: CASSYGTGGEMNTEAFF. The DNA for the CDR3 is TGTGCCAGCAGTTACGGGACAGGGGGCGAGATGAACACTGAAGCTTTCTTT.

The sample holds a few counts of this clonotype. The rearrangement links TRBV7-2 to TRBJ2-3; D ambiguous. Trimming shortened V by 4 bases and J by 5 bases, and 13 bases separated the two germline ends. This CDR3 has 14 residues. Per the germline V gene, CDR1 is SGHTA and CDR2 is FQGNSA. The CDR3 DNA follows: TGTGCCAGCAGCTCGGTAGTAGTCGGAGATACGCAGTATTTT. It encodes CASSSVVVGDTQYF.

CDR3 coding DNA: TGTGCCAGCAGTTACCCAGCTGCAACTAATGAAAAACTGTTTTTT. This sequence encodes CASSYPAATNEKLFF. The chain is built from TRBV6-5 and TRBJ1-4, with D unclear. The V gene's germline CDR1 is MNHEY and CDR2 SVGAGI. The length of the CDR3 is 15 residues. Trimming stripped 2 bases from V and 0 bases from J, with 7 bases between.

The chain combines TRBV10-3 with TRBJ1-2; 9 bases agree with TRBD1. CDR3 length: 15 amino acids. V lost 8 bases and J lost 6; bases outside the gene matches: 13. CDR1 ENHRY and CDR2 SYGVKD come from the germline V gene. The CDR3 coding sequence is TGTGCCATCCTAATACGGGACAGGGCCCGTAATGGCTACACCTTC. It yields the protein CAILIRDRARNGYTF.

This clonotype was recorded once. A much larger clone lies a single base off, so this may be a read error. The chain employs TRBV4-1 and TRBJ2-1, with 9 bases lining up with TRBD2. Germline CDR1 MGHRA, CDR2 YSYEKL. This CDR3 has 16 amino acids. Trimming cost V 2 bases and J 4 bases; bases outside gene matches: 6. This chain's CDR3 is CASSQSATSGYNEQFF. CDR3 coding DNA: TGCGCCAGCAGCCAATCCGCGACTAGCGGATACAATGAGCAGTTCTTC.

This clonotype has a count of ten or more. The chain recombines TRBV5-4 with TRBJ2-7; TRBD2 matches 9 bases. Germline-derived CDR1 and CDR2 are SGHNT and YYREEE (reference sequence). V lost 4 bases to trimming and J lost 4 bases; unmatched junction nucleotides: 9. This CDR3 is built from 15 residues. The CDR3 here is CASSQGGTSKYEQYF. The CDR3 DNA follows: TGTGCCAGCAGCCAGGGTGGGACTAGCAAATACGAGCAGTACTTC.

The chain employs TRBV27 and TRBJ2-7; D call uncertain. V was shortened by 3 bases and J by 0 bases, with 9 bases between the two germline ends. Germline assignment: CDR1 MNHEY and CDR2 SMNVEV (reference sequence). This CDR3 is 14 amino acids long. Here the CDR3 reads CASSFWQPSYEQYF. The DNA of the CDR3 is TGTGCCAGCAGTTTTTGGCAGCCCTCCTACGAGCAGTACTTC.

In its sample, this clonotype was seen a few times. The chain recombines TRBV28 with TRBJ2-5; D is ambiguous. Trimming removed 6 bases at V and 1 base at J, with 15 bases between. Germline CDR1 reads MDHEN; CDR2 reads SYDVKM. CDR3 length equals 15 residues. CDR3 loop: CASSRGRSFQETQYF. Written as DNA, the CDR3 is TGTGCCAGCAGCCGAGGACGGAGCTTCCAAGAGACCCAGTACTTC.

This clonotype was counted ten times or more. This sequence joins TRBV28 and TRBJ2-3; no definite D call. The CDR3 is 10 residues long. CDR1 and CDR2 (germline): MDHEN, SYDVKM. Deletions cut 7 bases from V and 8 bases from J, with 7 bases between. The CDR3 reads CASKGSTQYF. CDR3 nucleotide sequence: TGTGCCAGCAAAGGGTCTACGCAGTATTTT.

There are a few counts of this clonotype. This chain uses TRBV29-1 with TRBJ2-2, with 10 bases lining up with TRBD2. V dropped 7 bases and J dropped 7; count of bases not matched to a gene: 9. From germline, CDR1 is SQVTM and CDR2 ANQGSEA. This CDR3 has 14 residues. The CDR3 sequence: CSAPLAGIGGELFF. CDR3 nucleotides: TGCAGCGCCCCACTAGCGGGGATTGGCGGGGAGCTGTTTTTT.

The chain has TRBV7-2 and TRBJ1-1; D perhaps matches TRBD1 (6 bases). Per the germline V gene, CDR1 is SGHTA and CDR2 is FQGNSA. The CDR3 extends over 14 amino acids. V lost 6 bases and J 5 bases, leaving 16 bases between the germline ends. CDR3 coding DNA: TGTGCCAGCAGAGCCGCGGGGGCAAAAACTGAAGCTTTCTTT. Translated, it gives CASRAAGAKTEAFF.

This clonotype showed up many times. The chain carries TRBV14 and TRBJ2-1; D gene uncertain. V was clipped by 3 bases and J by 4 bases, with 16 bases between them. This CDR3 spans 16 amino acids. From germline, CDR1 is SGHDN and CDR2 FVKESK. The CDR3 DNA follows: TGTGCCAGCAGCCATAGCCCTAGTGGAATATACAATGAGCAGTTCTTC. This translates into CASSHSPSGIYNEQFF.

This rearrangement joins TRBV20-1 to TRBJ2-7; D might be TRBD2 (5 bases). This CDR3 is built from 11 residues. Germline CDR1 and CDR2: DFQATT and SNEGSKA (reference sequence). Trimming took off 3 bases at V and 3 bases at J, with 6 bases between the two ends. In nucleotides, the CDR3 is TGCAGTGCTAGCGAGGGCTACGAGCAGTACTTC. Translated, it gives CSASEGYEQYF.

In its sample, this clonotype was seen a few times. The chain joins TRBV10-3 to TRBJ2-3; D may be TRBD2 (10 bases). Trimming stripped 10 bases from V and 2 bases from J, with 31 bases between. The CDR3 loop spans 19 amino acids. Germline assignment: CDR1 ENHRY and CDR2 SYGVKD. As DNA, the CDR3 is TGTGCCACCGAGAAACAGGGGGCCGGACTAGCGGACAACACAGATACGCAGTATTTT. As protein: CATEKQGAGLADNTDTQYF.

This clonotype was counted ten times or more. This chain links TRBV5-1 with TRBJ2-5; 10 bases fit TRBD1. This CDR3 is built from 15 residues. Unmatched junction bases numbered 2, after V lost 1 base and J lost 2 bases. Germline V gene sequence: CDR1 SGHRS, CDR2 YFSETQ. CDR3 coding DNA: TGCGCCAGCAGCTTGAGGACAGGGGGACAAGAGACCCAGTACTTC. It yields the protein CASSLRTGGQETQYF.

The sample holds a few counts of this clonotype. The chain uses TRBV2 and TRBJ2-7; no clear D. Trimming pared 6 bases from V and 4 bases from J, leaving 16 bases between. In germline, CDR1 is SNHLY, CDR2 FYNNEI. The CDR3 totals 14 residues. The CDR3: CASRDTGNRYEQYF. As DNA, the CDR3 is TGTGCCAGCAGAGACACCGGAAACCGTTACGAGCAGTACTTC.

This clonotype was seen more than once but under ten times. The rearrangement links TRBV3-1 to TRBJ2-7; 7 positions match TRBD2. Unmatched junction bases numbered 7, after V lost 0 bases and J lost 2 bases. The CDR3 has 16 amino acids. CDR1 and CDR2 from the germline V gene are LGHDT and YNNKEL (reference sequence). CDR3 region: CASSQENGRPPYEQYF. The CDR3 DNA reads TGTGCCAGCAGCCAAGAAAACGGGAGGCCCCCCTACGAGCAGTACTTC.